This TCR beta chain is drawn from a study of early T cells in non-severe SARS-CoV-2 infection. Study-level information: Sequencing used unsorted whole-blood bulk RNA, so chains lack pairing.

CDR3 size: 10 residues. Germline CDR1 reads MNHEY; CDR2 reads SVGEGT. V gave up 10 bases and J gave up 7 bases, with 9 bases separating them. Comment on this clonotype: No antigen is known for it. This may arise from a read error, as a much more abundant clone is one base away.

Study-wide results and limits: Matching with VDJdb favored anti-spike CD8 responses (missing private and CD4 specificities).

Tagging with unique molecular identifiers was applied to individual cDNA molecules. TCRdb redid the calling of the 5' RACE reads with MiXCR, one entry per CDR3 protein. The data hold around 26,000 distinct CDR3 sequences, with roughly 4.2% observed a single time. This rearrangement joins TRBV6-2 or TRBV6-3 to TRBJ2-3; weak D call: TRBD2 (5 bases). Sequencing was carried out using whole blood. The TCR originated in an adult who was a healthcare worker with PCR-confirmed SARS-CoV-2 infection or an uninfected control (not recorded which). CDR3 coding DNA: TGTGCCAACGGGGAGTATACGCAGTATTTT. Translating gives CANGEYTQYF.